These 27 T cell receptor beta chains originate from one sample sequenced in a study of monozygotic twins with inflammatory bowel disease. TCRdb re-called the 5' RACE reads and gives one entry per CDR3 protein, without DNA. In all, the sample yields over 150,000 distinct CDR3 sequences. Sequencing used blood. The receptors come from a human donor with ulcerative colitis or Crohn's disease, or a healthy co-twin of an affected twin (not recorded which).

This chain connects TRBV7-2 to TRBJ2-7; TCRdb calls TRBD2, which cannot be checked without DNA. Looked up from germline, CDR1 is SGHTA and CDR2 is FQGNSA. This CDR3 is built from 15 residues. The CDR3 spells CASSLEREGRYEQYF.

This sequence joins TRBV19 and TRBJ2-1; the TCRdb call, TRBD2, lacks DNA for checking. This CDR3 is 13 amino acids long. Germline CDR1 LNHDA, CDR2 SQIVND (reference sequence). CDR3: CASTPTSYHEQFF.

The CDR3 sequence: CAIRTGYDEEQYF. The V and J genes are TRBV10-3 and TRBJ2-7; without DNA, the TCRdb call of TRBD1 cannot be checked. Per the germline V gene, CDR1 is ENHRY and CDR2 is SYGVKD. The CDR3 has 13 amino acids.

The chain couples TRBV10-3 to TRBJ1-4; TCRdb indicates TRBD1, and absent DNA this call remains unverified. This CDR3 region has 15 residues. Germline V gene lookup returns CDR1 ENHRY and CDR2 SYGVKD. The CDR3: CAISGQGRNNEKLFF.

The V gene is TRBV7-9, the J gene TRBJ2-1; TCRdb calls TRBD2, which cannot be checked without DNA. The CDR3 extends over 15 amino acids. From germline, CDR1 is SEHNR and CDR2 FQNEAQ (reference sequence). The CDR3: CASSLVAGNYNEQFF.

The J gene is TRBJ2-5, the V gene TRBV5-5. Germline V lookup: CDR1 SGHKS, CDR2 YYEKEE (reference sequence). The CDR3 spans 14 residues. CDR3 residues: CASSLVPVQETQYF.

The chain is built from TRBV12-3 or TRBV12-4 and TRBJ2-5; the D call of TRBD2 rests on TCRdb alone, since no DNA is present to check it. This CDR3 comprises 13 residues. The CDR3 protein is CASSQLAIETQYF.

This chain connects TRBV20-1 to TRBJ2-4; lacking DNA, the TRBD1 call made by TCRdb goes unchecked. Germline CDR1 and CDR2: DFQATT and SNEGSKA (reference sequence). The CDR3 is 14 residues long. The CDR3 loop is CSAREGGTKNMQYF.

J is TRBJ1-2 and V is TRBV5-4; the D gene TCRdb calls, TRBD1, cannot be checked with no DNA. Germline lookup yields CDR1 SGHNT and CDR2 YYREEE (reference sequence). This CDR3 spans 14 amino acids. The CDR3 here is CASSPTGTGEGYTF. Full variable domain (outside the CDR3, taken from reference TRBV5-4 and TRBJ1-2): ETGVTQSPTHLIKTRGQQVTLRCSSQSGHNTVSWYQQALGQGPQFIFQYYREEENGRGNFPPRFSGLQFPNYSSELNVNALELDDSALYLCASSPTGTGEGYTFGSGTRLTVV.

J is TRBJ1-2 and V is TRBV28. Germline values: CDR1 MDHEN, CDR2 SYDVKM. The CDR3 runs 14 residues. The CDR3 spells CASSPGTAGYGYTF.

The chain has TRBV5-1 and TRBJ2-2. The CDR3 totals 15 residues. Germline assignment: CDR1 SGHRS and CDR2 YFSETQ. The CDR3 loop is CASSLAWGYTGELFF. Together with reference TRBV5-1 and TRBJ2-2, the CDR3 gives the full variable domain: KAGVTQTPRYLIKTRGQQVTLSCSPISGHRSVSWYQQTPGQGLQFLFEYFSETQRNKGNFPGRFSGRQFSNSRSEMNVSTLELGDSALYLCASSLAWGYTGELFFGEGSRLTVL.

The chain employs TRBV3-1 and TRBJ2-1; the TCRdb call, TRBD2, lacks DNA for checking. CDR3 length: 15 amino acids. Germline lookup yields CDR1 LGHDT and CDR2 YNNKEL (reference sequence). CDR3 sequence: CASSLTSGIRAEQFF.

The chain couples TRBV20-1 to TRBJ2-7; TCRdb calls TRBD2, which cannot be checked without DNA. Germline CDR1 and CDR2: DFQATT and SNEGSKA (reference sequence). The CDR3 length is 16 residues. The CDR3 here is CSARGRSSGTFYEQYF.

The rearrangement joins TRBV4-2 to TRBJ1-1. The CDR3 length is 15 residues. Germline V gene data show CDR1 as LGHNA and CDR2 as YNFKEQ. CDR3 protein: CASSQGTTKDTEAFF.

The chain employs TRBV7-3 and TRBJ2-1; the D gene TCRdb calls, TRBD2, cannot be checked with no DNA. CDR1 SGHTA and CDR2 FQGTGA come from the germline V gene. This CDR3 has 15 amino acids. The CDR3 loop reads CASSRLAGGPNEQFF.

The genes are TRBV20-1 and TRBJ2-3; TCRdb returns TRBD2, unconfirmable since there is no DNA. The CDR3 length is 17 residues. The V gene's germline CDR1 is DFQATT and CDR2 SNEGSKA (reference sequence). The CDR3 spells CSARGGSLAAYTDTQYF.

The J gene is TRBJ2-7, the V gene TRBV7-3; as DNA is missing, the TRBD2 call by TCRdb cannot be tested. From germline, CDR1 is SGHTA and CDR2 FQGTGA. This CDR3 is 14 amino acids long. The CDR3 is CASSSRPGSAEQYF.

This rearrangement joins TRBV9 to TRBJ1-1. Per germline, CDR1 SGDLS and CDR2 YYNGEE. This CDR3 contains 14 residues. The CDR3 sequence: CASSVARSYTEAFF.

The CDR3 here is CASSSRAGGMDTQYF. The rearrangement joins TRBV9 to TRBJ2-3; TCRdb gives TRBD2 as the D gene, but with no DNA this cannot be confirmed. The CDR3 consists of 15 residues. Germline CDR1 and CDR2: SGDLS and YYNGEE.

The V and J genes are TRBV28 and TRBJ2-7; TCRdb reports TRBD1, a call that lacks DNA to check it against. The germline gives CDR1 MDHEN, CDR2 SYDVKM. The CDR3 runs 13 residues. The CDR3 protein is CASSDRGIHEQYF.

CDR3 sequence: CASRVWRGFYEQYF. The J gene is TRBJ2-7, the V gene TRBV28; lacking DNA, the TRBD2 call made by TCRdb goes unchecked. This CDR3 is built from 14 residues. In germline, CDR1 is MDHEN, CDR2 SYDVKM.

This sequence joins TRBV24-1 and TRBJ2-5; absent DNA, TCRdb's TRBD1 call cannot be checked. This CDR3 is built from 16 residues. The germline V gene encodes CDR1 KGHDR and CDR2 SFDVKD. The CDR3 loop reads CATSDSVWGQKETQYF.

The chain joins TRBV30 to TRBJ2-6. Germline V lookup: CDR1 GTSNPN, CDR2 SVGIG (reference sequence). The CDR3 contains 18 residues. The CDR3 loop reads CAWSRVLGSRGGANVLTF.

The CDR3 loop reads CAISEEGGDTEAFF. J is TRBJ1-1 and V is TRBV10-3; TCRdb lists TRBD1, though no DNA is available to test this call. Germline-derived CDR1 and CDR2 are ENHRY and SYGVKD. CDR3 length: 14 residues.

This sequence joins TRBV28 and TRBJ1-4; TCRdb outputs TRBD1, but without DNA this stays unchecked. CDR3 size: 15 residues. From germline, CDR1 is MDHEN and CDR2 SYDVKM. CDR3 residues: CASSFQQGASEKLFF.

The chain joins TRBV7-2 to TRBJ1-2; checking the TCRdb D call of TRBD1 is not possible without DNA. Germline CDR1 SGHTA, CDR2 FQGNSA. The CDR3 is 13 amino acids. The CDR3 protein is CASSFSGPAGYTF.

The chain employs TRBV5-1 and TRBJ2-1; no DNA is available, so the TRBD2 call from TCRdb remains unchecked. The CDR3 sequence is 16 residues long. Germline values: CDR1 SGHRS, CDR2 YFSETQ. The CDR3 loop reads CASSFTGLAVYNEQFF.